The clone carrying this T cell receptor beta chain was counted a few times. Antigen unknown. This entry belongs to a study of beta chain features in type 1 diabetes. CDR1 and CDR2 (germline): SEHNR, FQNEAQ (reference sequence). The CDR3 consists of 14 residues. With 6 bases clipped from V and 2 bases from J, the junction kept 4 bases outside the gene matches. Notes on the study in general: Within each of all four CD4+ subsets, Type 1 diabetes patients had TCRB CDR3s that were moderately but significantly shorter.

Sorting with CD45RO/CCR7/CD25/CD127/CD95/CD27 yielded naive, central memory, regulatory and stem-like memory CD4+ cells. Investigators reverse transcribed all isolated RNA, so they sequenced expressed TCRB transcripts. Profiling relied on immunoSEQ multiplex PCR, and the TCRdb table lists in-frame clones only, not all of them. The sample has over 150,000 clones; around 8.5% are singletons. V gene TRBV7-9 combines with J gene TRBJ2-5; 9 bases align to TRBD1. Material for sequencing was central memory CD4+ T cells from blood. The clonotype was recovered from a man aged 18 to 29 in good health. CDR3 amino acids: CASRDDRGQETQYF. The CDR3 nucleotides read TGTGCCAGCAGGGACGACAGGGGGCAAGAGACCCAGTACTTC.